This T cell receptor beta chain came from a study of human T cells and chemical hapten exposure. In the study overall: Doses of diphenylcyclopropenone went to the patients' scalps weekly throughout the roughly 22-week study. General study results and limits: Every donor had alopecia, and their immune response may therefore differ from healthy people's. Among expanded TCRs, significantly more large CDR3 similarity clusters formed than among controls.

The time point here: patch test 1, 2 weeks after DPC sensitization. The treatment was: therapeutic diphenylcyclopropenone sensitization with weekly scalp DPC. Each CDR3 protein gets one entry after TCRdb re-called the RACE reads with MiXCR. Altogether under 130,000 distinct CDR3 sequences are present, approximately 11% being singletons, with the ten largest covering 3.5%. Turning to this clonotype: The antigen remains unidentified.

The V segment lost 4 bases and the J segment 2 bases; nucleotides outside the gene matches: 6. There are 15 residues in the CDR3. Germline V CDR1 and CDR2: SGHTA, FQGNSA. This specimen consisted of whole blood, obtained in connection with sensitization to the hapten diphenylcyclopropenone (DPC). The chain links TRBV7-2 to TRBJ2-5, with TRBD2 matching over 8 bases. This clonotype was obtained from a middle-aged woman with alopecia areata. Some clones in this sample may be carry-over from other donors' samples. DNA of the CDR3: TGTGCCAGCAGCTCTCCTAGCGGGCCTCAAGAGACCCAGTACTTC. Translating gives CASSSPSGPQETQYF.